This T cell receptor (beta chain) stems from a study of T cell repertoires in cytomegalovirus infection. On the study more broadly: A matching HLA type, together with CMV infection, was signaled by public TCR beta signatures.

This clonotype was observed a handful of times. Its cognate antigen is unknown. TCRdb itself ran the reads through MiXCR, one entry per CDR3 protein. The profile shows approximately 200,000 distinct CDR3 sequences, 28% of them singletons. General study points: Clonotypes of TCR beta that were HLA-C-restricted and CMV-specific dominated the ex vivo response. Of the TCR beta families, the public ones yielded a cumulative frequency that identified carriers of CMV plus the relevant HLA.

This sequence originates from a human donor in good health (CMV status not recorded). Some clones in this sample may be carry-over from other donors' samples. Sequenced sample: PBMCs.

CDR3 nucleotide sequence: TGCAGCATAAGGGACGGTCAAGAGACCCAGTACTTC. As protein: CSIRDGQETQYF. The gene calls are TRBV29-1 and TRBJ2-5; D is possibly TRBD1 or TRBD2 (5 bases each). Deletions cut 8 bases from V and 2 bases from J, with 12 bases between. This CDR3 is 12 amino acids long. Per germline, CDR1 SQVTM and CDR2 ANQGSEA.